The 5 T cell receptor beta chains presented below share a single source sample, sequenced in a study of vaccination and CD4 T cells after COVID-19. TCRdb fed the PCR reads into MiXCR, producing one record per CDR3 protein. The data hold about 21,000 distinct CDR3 sequences, with 60% observed a single time. The sequencing used CD4+ T cells from blood, collected after SARS-CoV-2 vaccination. These receptors were obtained from a human donor who had recovered from COVID-19.

The V and J genes are TRBV28 and TRBJ1-6; 10 nucleotides line up with TRBD1. The CDR3 consists of 15 residues. Germline V CDR1 and CDR2: MDHEN, SYDVKM. V shed 8 bases, J shed 10 bases, and the junction held 11 bases outside the gene matches. CDR3 sequence: CASRGLTGGSSPLHF. The CDR3 region has the DNA TGTGCCAGCCGTGGTTTGACAGGGGGCTCATCACCCCTCCACTTT.

This clonotype was counted only a few times. V gene TRBV15 combines with J gene TRBJ2-1; D might be TRBD2 (6 bases). The CDR3 extends over 17 amino acids. The germline V gene encodes CDR1 LNHNV and CDR2 YYDKDF (reference sequence). Between the trimmed V and J ends, which lost 4 bases and 0 bases, there was a span of 16 bases. The CDR3 DNA reads as TGTGCCACCAGCAAACCGGGACTCGAAGGCTCCTACAATGAGCAGTTCTTC. Its translation is CATSKPGLEGSYNEQFF. Full variable domain (missing parts from reference TRBV15 and TRBJ2-1): DAMVIQNPRYQVTQFGKPVTLSCSQTLNHNVMYWYQQKSSQAPKLLFHYYDKDFNNEADTPDNFQSRRPNTSFCFLDIRSPGLGDTAMYLCATSKPGLEGSYNEQFFGPGTRLTVL.

This clonotype showed up just once. V is TRBV6-2 or TRBV6-3 and J is TRBJ1-1; D gene ambiguous. This CDR3 has 15 residues. Germline-derived CDR1 and CDR2 are MNHEY and SVGEGT. Between the trimmed V and J ends, which lost 0 bases and 0 bases, there was a span of 8 bases. The CDR3 bases are TGTGCCAGCAGTTACTCGATACAGATGAACACTGAAGCTTTCTTT. Translation gives CASSYSIQMNTEAFF.

V is TRBV7-8 and J is TRBJ2-1, with 9 nucleotides matching TRBD2. The CDR3 runs 17 residues. Looked up from germline, CDR1 is SGHVS and CDR2 is FQNEAQ. J lost 0 bases, V lost 7 bases, and 10 bases had no gene match. Here the CDR3 reads CASILAGTSRSYNEQFF. The CDR3 DNA sequence: TGTGCCAGCATCCTAGCGGGAACATCCCGCTCCTACAATGAGCAGTTCTTC.

The chain uses TRBV28 and TRBJ2-1; 7 nucleotides match TRBD2. V lost 6 bases, J lost 9 bases, and 5 bases stayed unmatched. The CDR3 has 12 amino acids. Germline lookup yields CDR1 MDHEN and CDR2 SYDVKM. In DNA, the CDR3 is TGTGCCAGCAGACGGGAGGAAGTTGAGCAGTTCTTC. This gives the protein CASRREEVEQFF.